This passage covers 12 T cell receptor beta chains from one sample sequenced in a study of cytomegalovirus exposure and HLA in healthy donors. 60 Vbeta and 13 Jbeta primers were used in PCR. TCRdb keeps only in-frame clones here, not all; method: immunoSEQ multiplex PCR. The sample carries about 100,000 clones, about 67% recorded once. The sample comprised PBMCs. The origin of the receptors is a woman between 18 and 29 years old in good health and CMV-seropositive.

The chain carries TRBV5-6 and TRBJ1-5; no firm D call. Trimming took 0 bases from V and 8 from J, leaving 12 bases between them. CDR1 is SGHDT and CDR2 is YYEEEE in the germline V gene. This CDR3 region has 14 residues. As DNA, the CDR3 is TGTGCCAGCAGCTTGGGTGCTGGAGGGAAGCCCCAGCATTTT. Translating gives CASSLGAGGKPQHF.

The CDR3 protein is CASSFQGTTTGELFF. The CDR3 DNA reads TGTGCCAGCAGCTTCCAAGGGACAACTACCGGGGAGCTGTTTTTT. This sequence joins TRBV7-2 and TRBJ2-2, with D perhaps TRBD1 (6 bases). The CDR3 is made up of 15 amino acids. Trimming took off 3 bases at V and 5 bases at J, with 13 bases between the two ends. Per germline, CDR1 SGHTA and CDR2 FQGNSA.

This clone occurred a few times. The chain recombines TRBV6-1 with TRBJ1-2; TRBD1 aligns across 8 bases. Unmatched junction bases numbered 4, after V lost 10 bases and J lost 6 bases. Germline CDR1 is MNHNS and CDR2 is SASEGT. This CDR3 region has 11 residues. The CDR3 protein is CATRTGNGYTF. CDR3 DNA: TGTGCCACCCGGACAGGGAATGGCTACACCTTC.

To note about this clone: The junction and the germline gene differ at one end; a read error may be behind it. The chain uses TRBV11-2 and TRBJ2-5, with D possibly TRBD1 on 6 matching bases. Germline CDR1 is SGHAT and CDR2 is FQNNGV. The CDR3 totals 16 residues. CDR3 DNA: TGTGCCAGCAGCTTAGATCCGACAGGCCCCCAAGTGACCCAGTACTTC. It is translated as CASSLDPTGPQVTQYF.

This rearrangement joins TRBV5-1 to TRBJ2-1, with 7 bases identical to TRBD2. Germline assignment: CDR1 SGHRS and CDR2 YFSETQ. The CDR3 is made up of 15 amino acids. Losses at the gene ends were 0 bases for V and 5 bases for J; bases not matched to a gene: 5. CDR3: CASSLDPAGNNEQFF. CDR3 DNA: TGCGCCAGCAGCTTGGACCCAGCGGGGAACAATGAGCAGTTCTTC.

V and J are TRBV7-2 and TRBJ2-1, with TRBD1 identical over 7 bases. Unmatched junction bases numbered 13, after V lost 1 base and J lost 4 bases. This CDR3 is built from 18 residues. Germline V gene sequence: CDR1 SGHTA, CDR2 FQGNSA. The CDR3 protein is CASSLVGGADRTYNEQFF. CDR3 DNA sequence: TGTGCCAGCAGCTTAGTAGGGGGTGCGGACAGGACTTACAATGAGCAGTTCTTC.

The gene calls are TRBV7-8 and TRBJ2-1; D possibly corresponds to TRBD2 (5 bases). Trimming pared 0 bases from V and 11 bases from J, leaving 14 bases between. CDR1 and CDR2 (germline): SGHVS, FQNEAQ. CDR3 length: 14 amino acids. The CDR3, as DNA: TGTGCCAGCAGCTTAGCCCCCCGGGATCCACAGCAGTTCTTC. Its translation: CASSLAPRDPQQFF.

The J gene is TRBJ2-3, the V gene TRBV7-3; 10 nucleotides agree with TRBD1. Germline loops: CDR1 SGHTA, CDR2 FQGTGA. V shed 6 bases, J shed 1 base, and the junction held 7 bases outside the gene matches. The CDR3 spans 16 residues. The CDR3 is CASSAPGTGGTDTQYF. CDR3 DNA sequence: TGTGCCAGCAGTGCCCCCGGGACAGGGGGCACAGATACGCAGTATTTT.

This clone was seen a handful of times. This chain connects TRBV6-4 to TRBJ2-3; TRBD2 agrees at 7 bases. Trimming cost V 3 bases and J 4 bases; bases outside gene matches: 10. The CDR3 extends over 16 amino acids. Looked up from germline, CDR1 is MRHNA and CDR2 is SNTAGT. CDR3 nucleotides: TGTGCCAGCAGTGAGAATTCGGATGCGGGGGCAGATACGCAGTATTTT. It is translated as CASSENSDAGADTQYF.

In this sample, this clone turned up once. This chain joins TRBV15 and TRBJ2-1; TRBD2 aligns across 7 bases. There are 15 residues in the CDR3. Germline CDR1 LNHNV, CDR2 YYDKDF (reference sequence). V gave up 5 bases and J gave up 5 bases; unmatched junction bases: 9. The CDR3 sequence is CATSPGLGWDNEQFF. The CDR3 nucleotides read TGTGCCACCAGCCCAGGACTAGGGTGGGACAATGAGCAGTTCTTC.

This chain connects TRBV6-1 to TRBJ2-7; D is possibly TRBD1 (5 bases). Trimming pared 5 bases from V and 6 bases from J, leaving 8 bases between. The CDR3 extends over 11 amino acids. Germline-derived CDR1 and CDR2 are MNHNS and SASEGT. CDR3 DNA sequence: TGTGCCAGCAGTTGGGGCCTCGAGCAGTACTTC. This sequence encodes CASSWGLEQYF.

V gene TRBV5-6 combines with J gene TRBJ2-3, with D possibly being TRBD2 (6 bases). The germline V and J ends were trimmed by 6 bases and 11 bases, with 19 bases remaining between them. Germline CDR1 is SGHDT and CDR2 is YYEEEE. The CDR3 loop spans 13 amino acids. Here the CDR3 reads CASTGTPLIRQYF. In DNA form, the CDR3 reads TGTGCCAGCACAGGGACTCCTCTGATCAGGCAGTATTTT.